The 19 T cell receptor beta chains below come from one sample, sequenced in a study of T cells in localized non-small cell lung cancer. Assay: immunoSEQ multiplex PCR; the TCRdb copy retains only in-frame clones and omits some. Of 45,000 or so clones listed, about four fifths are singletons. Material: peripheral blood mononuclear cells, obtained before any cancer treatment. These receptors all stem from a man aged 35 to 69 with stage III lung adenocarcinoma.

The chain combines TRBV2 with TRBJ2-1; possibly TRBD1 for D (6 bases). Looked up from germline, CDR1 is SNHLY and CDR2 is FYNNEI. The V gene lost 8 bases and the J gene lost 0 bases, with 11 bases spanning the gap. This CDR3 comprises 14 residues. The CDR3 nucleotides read TGTGCCAGCCCCCGGACAGCCTCCTACAATGAGCAGTTCTTC. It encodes CASPRTASYNEQFF.

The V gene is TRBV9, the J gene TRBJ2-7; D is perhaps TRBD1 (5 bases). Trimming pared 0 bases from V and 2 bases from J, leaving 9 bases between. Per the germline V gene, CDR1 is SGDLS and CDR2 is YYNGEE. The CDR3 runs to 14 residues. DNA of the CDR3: TGTGCCAGCAGCGTAGAGGGGTCTCCCTACGAGCAGTACTTC. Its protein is CASSVEGSPYEQYF.

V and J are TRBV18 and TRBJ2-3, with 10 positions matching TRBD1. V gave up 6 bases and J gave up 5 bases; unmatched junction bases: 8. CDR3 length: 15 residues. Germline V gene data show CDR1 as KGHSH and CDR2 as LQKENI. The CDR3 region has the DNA TGTGCCAGCTCGGACAGGGGGACGGGCGGAGATACGCAGTATTTT. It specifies CASSDRGTGGDTQYF.

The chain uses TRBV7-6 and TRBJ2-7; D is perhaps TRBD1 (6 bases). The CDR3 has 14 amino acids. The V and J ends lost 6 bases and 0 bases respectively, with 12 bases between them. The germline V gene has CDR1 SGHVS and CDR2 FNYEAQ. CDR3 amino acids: CASRWTESSYEQYF. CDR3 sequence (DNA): TGTGCCAGCAGGTGGACAGAGAGCTCCTACGAGCAGTACTTC.

The DNA for the CDR3 is TGTGCCAGCAGTGAAGCTTACTCTATCCTACCGCAGTACTTC. Its translation is CASSEAYSILPQYF. The genes are TRBV6-1 and TRBJ2-7; no firm D call. Germline V gene lookup returns CDR1 MNHNS and CDR2 SASEGT. The CDR3 sequence is 14 residues long. V was pared by 0 bases and J by 9 bases, with 15 bases between.

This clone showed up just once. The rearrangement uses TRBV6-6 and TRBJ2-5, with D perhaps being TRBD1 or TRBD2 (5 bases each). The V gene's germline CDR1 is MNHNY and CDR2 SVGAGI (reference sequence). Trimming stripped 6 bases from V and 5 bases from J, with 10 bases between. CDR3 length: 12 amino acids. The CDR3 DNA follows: TGTGCCAGCAGAGGGGACCCCGAGACCCAGTACTTC. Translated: CASRGDPETQYF.

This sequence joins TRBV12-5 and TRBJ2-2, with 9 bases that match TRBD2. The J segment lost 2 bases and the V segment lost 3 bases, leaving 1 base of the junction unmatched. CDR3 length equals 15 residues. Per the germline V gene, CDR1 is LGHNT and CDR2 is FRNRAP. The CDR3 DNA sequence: TGTGCTAGTGGTTTACTAGCGGGCAACACCGGGGAGCTGTTTTTT. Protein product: CASGLLAGNTGELFF.

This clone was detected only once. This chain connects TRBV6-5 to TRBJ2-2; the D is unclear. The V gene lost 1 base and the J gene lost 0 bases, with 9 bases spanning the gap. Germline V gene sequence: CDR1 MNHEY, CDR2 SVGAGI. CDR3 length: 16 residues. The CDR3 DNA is TGTGCCAGCAGTTACTTGGCAGTTGCGAACACCGGGGAGCTGTTTTTT. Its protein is CASSYLAVANTGELFF.

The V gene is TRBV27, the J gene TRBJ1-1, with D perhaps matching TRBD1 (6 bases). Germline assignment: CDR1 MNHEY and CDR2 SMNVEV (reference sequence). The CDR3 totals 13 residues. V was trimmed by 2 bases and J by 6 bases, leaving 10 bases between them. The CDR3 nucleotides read TGTGCCAGCAGTTTAGGGGGGCTGGCTGAAGCTTTCTTT. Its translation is CASSLGGLAEAFF.

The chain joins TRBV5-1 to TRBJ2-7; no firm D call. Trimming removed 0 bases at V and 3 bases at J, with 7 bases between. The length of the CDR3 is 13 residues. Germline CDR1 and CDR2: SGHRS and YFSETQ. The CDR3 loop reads CASSLVSNYEQYF. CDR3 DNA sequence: TGCGCCAGCAGCTTGGTATCCAACTACGAGCAGTACTTC.

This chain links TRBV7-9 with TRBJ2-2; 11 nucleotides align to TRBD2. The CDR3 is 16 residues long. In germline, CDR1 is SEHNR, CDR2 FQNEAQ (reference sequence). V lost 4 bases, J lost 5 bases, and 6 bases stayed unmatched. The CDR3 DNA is TGTGCCAGCAGCTCGCCCACTAGCGGGGGAACCGGGGAGCTGTTTTTT. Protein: CASSSPTSGGTGELFF.

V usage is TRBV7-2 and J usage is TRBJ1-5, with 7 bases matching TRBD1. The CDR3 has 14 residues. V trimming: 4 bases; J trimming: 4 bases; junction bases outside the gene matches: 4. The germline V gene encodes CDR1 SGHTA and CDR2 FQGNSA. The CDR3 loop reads CASSSGQLNQPQHF. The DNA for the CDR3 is TGTGCCAGCAGCTCGGGACAGCTGAATCAGCCCCAGCATTTT.

CDR3 protein: CASSISPLPTHSALHF. The DNA for the CDR3 is TGTGCCAGTAGTATCAGTCCCTTGCCCACCCACTCGGCCCTCCACTTT. The genes are TRBV19 and TRBJ1-6; D not resolved. The V gene lost 3 bases and the J gene lost 14 bases, with 23 bases spanning the gap. The CDR3 is 16 residues long. Germline V gene sequence: CDR1 LNHDA, CDR2 SQIVND (reference sequence). The entire variable domain, with the rest obtained from reference TRBV19 and TRBJ1-6, is as follows: DGGITQSPKYLFRKEGQNVTLSCEQNLNHDAMYWYRQDPGQGLRLIYYSQIVNDFQKGDIAEGYSVSREKKESFPLTVTSAQKNPTAFYLCASSISPLPTHSALHFGNGTRLTVT.

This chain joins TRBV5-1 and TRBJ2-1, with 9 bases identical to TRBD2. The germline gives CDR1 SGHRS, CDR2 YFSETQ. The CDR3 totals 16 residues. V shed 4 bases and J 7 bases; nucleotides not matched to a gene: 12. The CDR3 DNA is TGCGCCAGCAGCCTCTACCCTAGCGGGGATTATAATGAGCAGTTCTTC. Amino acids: CASSLYPSGDYNEQFF.

CDR3 loop: CSVYTGDSYEQYF. CDR3 DNA sequence: TGCAGCGTCTACACAGGGGACTCCTACGAGCAGTACTTC. V and J are TRBV29-1 and TRBJ2-7; 7 positions agree with TRBD1. The trim removed 6 bases at V and 0 bases at J, leaving 5 bases unmatched. There are 13 residues in the CDR3. CDR1 is SQVTM and CDR2 is ANQGSEA in the germline V gene.

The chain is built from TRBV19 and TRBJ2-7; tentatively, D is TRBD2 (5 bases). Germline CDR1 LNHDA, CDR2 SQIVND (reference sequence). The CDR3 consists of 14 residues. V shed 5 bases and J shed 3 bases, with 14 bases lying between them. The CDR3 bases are TGTGCCAGTAGTCTACGGACGGGGAGCTACGAGCAGTACTTC. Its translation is CASSLRTGSYEQYF.

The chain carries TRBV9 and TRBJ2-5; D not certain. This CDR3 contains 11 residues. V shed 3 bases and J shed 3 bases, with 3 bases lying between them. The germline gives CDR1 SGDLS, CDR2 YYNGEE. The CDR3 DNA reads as TGTGCCAGCAGCGCTGAAGAGACCCAGTACTTC. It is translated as CASSAEETQYF.

CDR3 DNA sequence: TGTGCCAGCAGTTACTGGGTCCGGGGTCAATCCTACGAGCAGTACTTC. Translating gives CASSYWVRGQSYEQYF. The chain carries TRBV6-5 and TRBJ2-7; TRBD2 is a possible D gene (5 bases). The CDR3 loop spans 16 amino acids. Trimming removed 1 base from V and 1 base from J, with 14 bases in between. Germline V gene sequence: CDR1 MNHEY, CDR2 SVGAGI.

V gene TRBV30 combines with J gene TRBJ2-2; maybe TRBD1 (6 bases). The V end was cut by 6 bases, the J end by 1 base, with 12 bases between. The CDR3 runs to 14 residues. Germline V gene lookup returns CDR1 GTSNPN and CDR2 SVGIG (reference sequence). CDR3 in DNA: TGTGCCTGTCAACCGGGACAGAACACCGGGGAGCTGTTTTTT. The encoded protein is CACQPGQNTGELFF.